The rows below give T cell receptor beta chains drawn from one sample of a study of spatial heterogeneity in lung cancer. TCRdb itself ran the 5' RACE reads through MiXCR, one entry per CDR3 protein. The repertoire has about 10,000 distinct CDR3 sequences, over 6% of them found once; the top ten carry 28%. Specimen: normal lung tissue next to the tumor, collected at surgery. Source of these receptors: a male donor with early-stage non-small cell lung cancer. Both conserved end residues are trimmed from each CDR3.

>TRBV3-1|TRBJ2-4
ASSQDAELAKNIQY
>TRBV5-6|TRBJ2-7
ASSPLSAGRQY
>TRBV10-3|TRBJ1-1
AISDYRNTEAF
>TRBV28|TRBJ2-7
ASNGLNRASYEQY
>TRBV6-1|TRBJ1-5
ASSESGTDQPQH
>TRBV2|TRBJ1-4
ASNGGAEEKLF
>TRBV5-1|TRBJ2-5
ASSLRLAQETQY
>TRBV29-1|TRBJ1-5
SVLGQPNQPQH
>TRBV7-9|TRBJ1-1
ASSLWAGEAF
>TRBV28|TRBJ2-6
ASSPGLSGANVLT
>TRBV3-2|TRBJ2-6
ASSQAGGREVSGANVLT
>TRBV20-1|TRBJ1-6
SATGQGDNSPLH
>TRBV19|TRBJ2-1
ASSIQPSSYNEQF
>TRBV20-1|TRBJ1-1
SAPSPAGGDHTEAF
>TRBV6-5|TRBJ2-1
ASSWGQYNEQF
>TRBV28|TRBJ2-7
ASSSPGASYSYEQY
>TRBV7-6|TRBJ2-5
ASSPDTNLAQY
>TRBV7-2|TRBJ1-6
ASSQRAGTLNSPLH
>TRBV7-2|TRBJ1-4
ASSLKGRGEKLF
>TRBV12-3/TRBV12-4|TRBJ2-2
ASGWGVGELF
>TRBV7-2|TRBJ2-1
ASSPQTSSYYNEQF
>TRBV27|TRBJ1-2
ASSLDRGSSGYT
>TRBV12-3/TRBV12-4|TRBJ2-7
ASSPRLLNEQY
>TRBV12-3/TRBV12-4|TRBJ2-3
ASRSRLAGVLDTQY
>TRBV30|TRBJ1-5
AWSSRQNSNQPQH
>TRBV16|TRBJ2-1
ASSPFTSGPYNEQF
>TRBV5-4|TRBJ1-1
ASSDRATEAF
>TRBV6-2/TRBV6-3|TRBJ2-1
ASSYGSLGREQF
>TRBV27|TRBJ2-7
ASSFGRIYEQY
>TRBV10-3|TRBJ2-7
AISGQGSSEQY
>TRBV5-1|TRBJ2-7
ASSFTGTGEDEQY
>TRBV9|TRBJ2-3
ASSAYTDTQY
>TRBV7-2|TRBJ2-5
ASSPPSGYQETQY
>TRBV5-1|TRBJ2-2
ASSLAKSTGELF
>TRBV5-1|TRBJ2-7
ASSSRGISYEQY
>TRBV20-1|TRBJ2-3
SATPPTRLSDTQY
>TRBV5-1|TRBJ1-1
ASSNGGKTEAF
>TRBV23-1|TRBJ2-7
ASTPTLSTGSYEQY
>TRBV12-5|TRBJ2-2
ASGEQGYNTGELF
>TRBV5-1|TRBJ1-4
ASSLVQGRDEKLF
>TRBV28|TRBJ2-3
ASSLAGGTDTQY
>TRBV7-9|TRBJ1-2
ASSLAATRRLYGYT
>TRBV18|TRBJ2-7
ASSEGGTARNEQY
>TRBV6-6|TRBJ2-1
ASSFPLRGRSNSSYNEQF
>TRBV20-1|TRBJ2-5
SAAGGGMVTETQY
>TRBV7-9|TRBJ2-1
ASSLNTGPLTDEQF
>TRBV9|TRBJ2-7
ASSVSPQDSSSYEQY
>TRBV13|TRBJ2-6
ASSPTGSGANVLT
>TRBV18|TRBJ2-2
ASSPFAGGQSGELF
>TRBV27|TRBJ2-7
ASSLSQRYEQY
>TRBV20-1|TRBJ2-1
SAPLGSDEQF
>TRBV20-1|TRBJ2-7
SARVSTSGRHEQY
>TRBV7-2|TRBJ1-5
ASSLMRGYPYQPQH